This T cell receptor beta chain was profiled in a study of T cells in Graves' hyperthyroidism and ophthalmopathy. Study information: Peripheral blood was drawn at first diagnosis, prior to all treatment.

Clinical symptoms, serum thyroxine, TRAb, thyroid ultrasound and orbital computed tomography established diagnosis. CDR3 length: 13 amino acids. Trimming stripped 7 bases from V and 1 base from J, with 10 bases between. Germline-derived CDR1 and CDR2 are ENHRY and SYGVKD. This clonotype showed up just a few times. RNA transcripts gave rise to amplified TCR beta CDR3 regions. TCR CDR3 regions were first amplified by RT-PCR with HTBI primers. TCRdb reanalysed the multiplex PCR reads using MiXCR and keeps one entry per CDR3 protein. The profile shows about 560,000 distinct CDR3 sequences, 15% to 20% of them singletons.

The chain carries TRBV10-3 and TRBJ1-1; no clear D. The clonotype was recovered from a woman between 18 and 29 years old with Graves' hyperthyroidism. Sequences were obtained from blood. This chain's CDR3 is CAIKKGRNTEAFF. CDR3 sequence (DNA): TGTGCCATCAAAAAAGGCAGGAACACTGAAGCTTTCTTT.